The 32 T cell receptor beta chains presented below share a single source sample, sequenced in a study of PD-1 blockade in classical Hodgkin lymphoma. TCRdb keeps only in-frame clones here, not all; method: immunoSEQ multiplex PCR. Here the sample spans fewer than 90,000 clones, over 90% being singletons. Specified time point: newly diagnosed, previously untreated cHL patient sample. Sequenced sample: peripheral blood mononuclear cells (PBMCs). The receptors stem from a human donor with classical Hodgkin lymphoma.

This clone was detected once. This sequence joins TRBV6-5 and TRBJ1-1, with D possibly TRBD1 on 6 matching bases. CDR3 length equals 15 residues. CDR1 is MNHEY and CDR2 is SVGAGI in the germline V gene. The V end lost 2 bases, the J end lost 1 base, and 11 bases lay between the germline ends. The CDR3 DNA follows: TGTGCCAGCAGTTACGGGGGCGCGGGGAACACTGAAGCTTTCTTT. This codes for CASSYGGAGNTEAFF.

The CDR3 loop is CAWNDGRVGTGELFF. For the CDR3, the DNA is TGTGCCTGGAATGATGGCAGAGTGGGCACCGGGGAGCTGTTTTTT. This chain links TRBV30 with TRBJ2-2; no clear D. CDR3 size: 15 residues. V was shortened by 4 bases and J by 4 bases, with 16 bases between the two germline ends. Per germline, CDR1 GTSNPN and CDR2 SVGIG (reference sequence).

V is TRBV30 and J is TRBJ2-5; maybe TRBD1 (5 bases). The CDR3 consists of 13 residues. Trimming removed 1 base from V and 3 bases from J, with 9 bases in between. Germline CDR1 is GTSNPN and CDR2 is SVGIG (reference sequence). CDR3 sequence reads: CAWSAAGKETQYF. DNA for the CDR3: TGTGCCTGGAGTGCGGCAGGGAAAGAGACCCAGTACTTC.

This rearrangement joins TRBV5-4 to TRBJ2-7, with a tentative D call TRBD1 (5 bases). Trimming cost V 1 base and J 0 bases, with 14 bases left between them. The CDR3 length is 16 residues. Looked up from germline, CDR1 is SGHNT and CDR2 is YYREEE (reference sequence). The CDR3 loop is CASSLRGTVSSYEQYF. The CDR3 DNA reads TGTGCCAGCAGCTTGAGGGGTACGGTAAGCTCCTACGAGCAGTACTTC.

J is TRBJ2-1 and V is TRBV11-2, with TRBD2 matching over 7 bases. The V gene's germline CDR1 is SGHAT and CDR2 FQNNGV. Trimming took 2 bases from V and 1 from J; bases not matched to a gene: 8. The CDR3 is made up of 17 amino acids. CDR3 amino acids: CASSLSLTSRSYNEQFF. The CDR3 region has the DNA TGTGCCAGCAGCTTATCCCTGACTAGCCGATCCTACAATGAGCAGTTCTTC.

The chain couples TRBV10-3 to TRBJ1-1, with D possibly matching TRBD1 (5 bases). CDR3 size: 14 residues. CDR1 is ENHRY, CDR2 SYGVKD, per germline. V lost 6 bases, J lost 7 bases, and 18 bases lay in between. The CDR3, as DNA: TGTGCCATCAGATCCCGGGGCCCCAACCATGAAGCTTTCTTT. Its translation: CAIRSRGPNHEAFF.

This chain uses TRBV11-2 with TRBJ1-5; D gene ambiguous. Germline CDR1 SGHAT, CDR2 FQNNGV. The CDR3 covers 13 residues. Trimming cost V 5 bases and J 3 bases, with 8 bases left between them. The CDR3 protein is CASSPRFNQPQHF. The DNA of the CDR3 is TGTGCCAGCAGCCCGCGTTTCAATCAGCCCCAGCATTTT. Combining the CDR3 with reference TRBV11-2 and TRBJ1-5 gives the whole variable domain EAGVAQSPRYKIIEKRQSVAFWCNPISGHATLYWYQQILGQGPKLLIQFQNNGVVDDSQLPKDRFSAERLKGVDSTLKIQPAKLEDSAVYLCASSPRFNQPQHFGDGTRLSIL.

The chain couples TRBV5-1 to TRBJ2-4; D gene unclear. V gave up 3 bases and J gave up 7 bases, with 20 bases separating them. CDR3 length: 16 amino acids. From germline, CDR1 is SGHRS and CDR2 YFSETQ. The CDR3, as DNA: TGCGCCAGCAGCTACTATAGTGCCTCGAGTGGGAACATTCAGTACTTC. Translating it yields CASSYYSASSGNIQYF.

This chain connects TRBV9 to TRBJ2-5; TRBD1 aligns across 10 bases. This CDR3 is 15 amino acids long. V shed 2 bases, J shed 5 bases, and the junction held 6 bases outside the gene matches. Germline V CDR1 and CDR2: SGDLS, YYNGEE. This CDR3 is CASSVGTGVWETQYF. CDR3 sequence (DNA): TGTGCCAGCAGCGTCGGGACAGGGGTGTGGGAGACCCAGTACTTC.

The chain carries TRBV9 and TRBJ2-7; TRBD2 might be the D (5 bases). With 2 bases removed from V and 4 bases from J, the gap between germline ends came to 19 bases. This CDR3 contains 16 residues. Germline CDR1 reads SGDLS; CDR2 reads YYNGEE. The CDR3 loop reads CASSVGGLSGIYEQYF. DNA for the CDR3: TGTGCCAGCAGCGTTGGTGGTCTCTCGGGGATATACGAGCAGTACTTC.

The chain couples TRBV11-3 to TRBJ2-1, with D maybe TRBD2 (6 bases). The CDR3 runs 15 residues. The germline V and J ends were trimmed by 5 bases and 2 bases, with 13 bases remaining between them. The germline V gene has CDR1 SGHNT and CDR2 YENEEA. In nucleotides, the CDR3 is TGTGCCAGCAGCATCTCTAGCGTACCCTACAATGAGCAGTTCTTC. Its translation: CASSISSVPYNEQFF.

The chain has TRBV7-9 and TRBJ2-1; 9 bases align to TRBD1. This CDR3 is built from 15 residues. Unmatched junction bases numbered 9, after V lost 5 bases and J lost 7 bases. Germline loops: CDR1 SEHNR, CDR2 FQNEAQ (reference sequence). The chain's CDR3 is CASSRDRESQNEQFF. The DNA for the CDR3 is TGTGCCAGCAGCCGGGACAGGGAGTCACAGAATGAGCAGTTCTTC.

The rearrangement links TRBV6-5 to TRBJ2-2; 10 bases match TRBD2. V dropped 7 bases and J dropped 3; count of bases not matched to a gene: 5. The CDR3 runs 15 residues. Germline loops: CDR1 MNHEY, CDR2 SVGAGI. The DNA of the CDR3 is TGTGCCAGCAAAGCGGGGGGGCTGGACACCGGGGAGCTGTTTTTT. Amino acid sequence: CASKAGGLDTGELFF.

The chain uses TRBV6-6 and TRBJ2-7; D may match TRBD1 or TRBD2 (5 bases each). Between the trimmed V and J ends, which lost 5 bases and 4 bases, there was a span of 15 bases. The CDR3 covers 14 residues. Per the germline V gene, CDR1 is MNHNY and CDR2 is SVGAGI (reference sequence). Here the CDR3 reads CASSPGTGRYEQYF. The DNA for the CDR3 is TGTGCCAGCAGTCCTGGGACCGGAAGGTACGAGCAGTACTTC.

The chain recombines TRBV6-7 with TRBJ2-7; possible D gene TRBD1, 5 bases. TRBV6-7 is recorded as an ORF, its role being uncertain. CDR3 length equals 14 residues. Trimming left V 7 bases short and J 0 bases short, with 13 bases between. The CDR3 spells CASTHQGLSYEQYF. The CDR3 DNA sequence: TGTGCCAGCACACATCAGGGCCTCTCCTACGAGCAGTACTTC.

The chain couples TRBV5-1 to TRBJ2-3; tentative D call: TRBD2 (5 bases). This CDR3 comprises 14 residues. The V gene's germline CDR1 is SGHRS and CDR2 YFSETQ. Trimming took 3 bases from V and 3 from J, leaving 11 bases between them. CDR3 DNA sequence: TGCGCCAGCAGCTCCGGAGGTCGGACAGATACGCAGTATTTT. This translates into CASSSGGRTDTQYF.

The chain couples TRBV7-2 to TRBJ2-3; D perhaps matches TRBD2 (7 bases). The CDR3 is 17 residues long. CDR1 and CDR2 from the germline V gene are SGHTA and FQGNSA. V was cut by 1 base and J by 4 bases, with 18 bases left in between. The CDR3, as DNA: TGTGCCAGCAGCTTAGTCGCGGGCGGAGGGGGGGCAGATACGCAGTATTTT. Amino acids: CASSLVAGGGGADTQYF.

The chain uses TRBV11-3 and TRBJ2-7; tentatively, D is TRBD2 (6 bases). Germline values: CDR1 SGHNT, CDR2 YENEEA. Trimming took off 1 base at V and 6 bases at J, with 13 bases between the two ends. The CDR3 is 14 amino acids. The CDR3 DNA reads TGTGCCAGCAGCTTAGGGTCGGGGGAAAGCGAGCAGTACTTC. Protein: CASSLGSGESEQYF. The whole variable domain, filled in from reference TRBV11-3 and TRBJ2-7, reads EAGVVQSPRYKIIEKKQPVAFWCNPISGHNTLYWYLQNLGQGPELLIRYENEEAVDDSQLPKDRFSAERLKGVDSTLKIQPAELGDSAVYLCASSLGSGESEQYFGPGTRLTVT.

This clone is a singleton in its sample. The chain has TRBV30 and TRBJ2-5, with TRBD1 matching 8 bases. The junction had 6 bases not matched to a gene; V was cut back by 4 bases and J by 5 bases. The length of the CDR3 is 13 residues. The germline CDR1 and CDR2 sequences are GTSNPN and SVGIG (reference sequence). The CDR3 sequence: CAWKDRAGETQYF. In DNA, the CDR3 is TGTGCCTGGAAGGACAGGGCGGGGGAGACCCAGTACTTC.

The V and J genes are TRBV6-1 and TRBJ2-7; D uncertain. The length of the CDR3 is 8 residues. With 8 bases removed from V and 6 bases from J, the gap between germline ends came to 2 bases. CDR1 and CDR2 (germline): MNHNS, SASEGT. The CDR3, as DNA: TGTGCCAGCCGCGAGCAGTACTTC. This translates into CASREQYF.

The V gene is TRBV5-1, the J gene TRBJ2-3; D is perhaps TRBD2 (5 bases). CDR3 size: 14 residues. CDR1 is SGHRS, CDR2 YFSETQ, per germline. V was cut by 4 bases and J by 5 bases, with 14 bases left in between. The CDR3 here is CASSHLGLEDTQYF. The CDR3 DNA sequence: TGCGCCAGCAGCCACCTAGGACTGGAAGATACGCAGTATTTT. The full variable domain, its missing parts supplied by reference TRBV5-1 and TRBJ2-3, is KAGVTQTPRYLIKTRGQQVTLSCSPISGHRSVSWYQQTPGQGLQFLFEYFSETQRNKGNFPGRFSGRQFSNSRSEMNVSTLELGDSALYLCASSHLGLEDTQYFGPGTRLTVL.

The chain has TRBV6-6 and TRBJ1-2, with unresolved D. This CDR3 contains 13 residues. Per germline, CDR1 MNHNY and CDR2 SVGAGI (reference sequence). The V and J ends lost 2 bases and 2 bases respectively, with 6 bases between them. In DNA form, the CDR3 reads TGTGCCAGCAGTTACCTTCTGAACTATGGCTACACCTTC. It yields the protein CASSYLLNYGYTF.

CDR3 sequence (DNA): TGTGCCAGCAGTGTGGGGGGTCGGCAGGGTTTTTCCTACGAGCAGTACTTC. Protein: CASSVGGRQGFSYEQYF. The V and J genes are TRBV6-1 and TRBJ2-5; possibly TRBD2 for D (6 bases). The J call is uncertain, as TRBJ2-7 better fits the DNA end. CDR1 MNHNS and CDR2 SASEGT come from the germline V gene. The CDR3 loop spans 17 amino acids.

The J gene is TRBJ2-2, the V gene TRBV5-1; maybe TRBD1 (5 bases). Trimming stripped 3 bases from V and 1 base from J, with 13 bases between. This CDR3 is 16 amino acids long. The germline CDR1 and CDR2 sequences are SGHRS and YFSETQ. As DNA, the CDR3 is TGCGCCAGCAGCTCTCTCCCACAGGTGAACACCGGGGAGCTGTTTTTT. It yields the protein CASSSLPQVNTGELFF.

The V gene is TRBV6-5, the J gene TRBJ1-2, with D possibly matching TRBD1 (5 bases). V was trimmed by 6 bases and J by 5 bases, leaving 19 bases between them. Germline CDR1 and CDR2: MNHEY and SVGAGI. The CDR3 spans 15 residues. CDR3 coding DNA: TGTGCCAGCAGCCCCACTACTCAGGGAAGGTATGGCTACACCTTC. Protein product: CASSPTTQGRYGYTF.

This chain connects TRBV28 to TRBJ1-2; D gene ambiguous. The germline V gene has CDR1 MDHEN and CDR2 SYDVKM. CDR3 size: 14 residues. V lost 7 bases and J lost 4, with 16 bases in between. Here the CDR3 DNA reads TGTGCCAGCACCGAGGAACCGAGGGTCTATGGCTACACCTTC. Its translation is CASTEEPRVYGYTF.

V gene TRBV4-3 combines with J gene TRBJ1-3, with D hard to call. Between the trimmed V and J ends, which lost 2 bases and 0 bases, there was a span of 8 bases. Germline CDR1 and CDR2: LGHNA and YSLEER. This CDR3 has 15 residues. Here the CDR3 reads CASSQLSGSGNTIYF. The CDR3 DNA reads TGCGCCAGCAGCCAACTCTCCGGCTCTGGAAACACCATATATTTT.

The chain combines TRBV30 with TRBJ1-5, with D uncertain. The CDR3 is 14 residues long. V gave up 3 bases and J gave up 5 bases, with 14 bases separating them. Germline V gene data show CDR1 as GTSNPN and CDR2 as SVGIG (reference sequence). CDR3 protein: CAWSLPGGYQPQHF. As DNA, the CDR3 is TGTGCCTGGAGCCTACCCGGTGGATATCAGCCCCAGCATTTT.

The DNA of the CDR3 is TGTGCCAGCAGTTTCGGCAGGTTCGGTGGTAGCAATCAGCCCCAGCATTTT. Translation: CASSFGRFGGSNQPQHF. The chain combines TRBV28 with TRBJ1-5; D ambiguous. This CDR3 is 17 amino acids long. Per the germline V gene, CDR1 is MDHEN and CDR2 is SYDVKM. V lost 3 bases and J lost 0, with 15 bases in between.

The chain has TRBV27 and TRBJ2-5; TRBD1 is a possible D gene (6 bases). The germline gives CDR1 MNHEY, CDR2 SMNVEV (reference sequence). V dropped 5 bases and J dropped 7 bases, with 20 bases sitting between them. CDR3 length: 15 residues. The CDR3 coding sequence is TGTGCCAGCAGTCCCGAAGGGCCCCGAGGGGGGACCCAGTACTTC. It is translated as CASSPEGPRGGTQYF.

This chain connects TRBV7-2 to TRBJ2-1; TRBD2 might be the D (5 bases). The CDR3 is 14 amino acids. CDR1 and CDR2 from the germline V gene are SGHTA and FQGNSA. V lost 5 bases, J lost 0 bases, and 8 bases lay in between. The CDR3 sequence is CASSPDYSYNEQFF. Here the CDR3 DNA reads TGTGCCAGCAGCCCCGACTACTCCTACAATGAGCAGTTCTTC.

The V call is TRBV7-6, the J call TRBJ2-5; 16 nucleotides line up with TRBD2. The CDR3 runs 17 residues. V was clipped by 5 bases and J by 0 bases; unmatched bases: 3. The germline gives CDR1 SGHVS, CDR2 FNYEAQ. CDR3 DNA sequence: TGTGCCAGCAGCCAGGGACTAGCGGGGGGGTACCAAGAGACCCAGTACTTC. The encoded protein is CASSQGLAGGYQETQYF.